This T cell receptor beta chain was retrieved from a study of identical twins (dated by TCRdb to 2016 to 2017). Regarding the research as a whole: The study deep-sequenced TCR alpha and beta repertoires from monozygotic twins, unrelated adults of various ages and cord blood to test whether fetal clonotypes persist. To rule out contamination, replicate twin experiments were performed at different times with different library preparation protocols.

The CDR3 holds 16 amino acids from the cysteine to the phenylalanine. This entry keeps only the CDR3 DNA: 48 bases, framed from base 1. V trim: 4 bases; J trim: 3 bases; unmatched bases: 13. Taken from the germline V gene, the CDR1 and CDR2 loops are SGHDT and YYEEEE. Results and caveats for the whole study, not just this receptor: Zero-insertion analyses could be partly confounded by invariant T cells such as MAIT and iNKT, although diverse VJ usage argued against such confounding for most clonotypes. A weaker excess of twin sharing was found in beta out-of-frame sequences because the signal-to-noise ratio was lowered by fewer shared sequences. Because the same donors could not be followed over many years, conclusions were based on cross-sectional statistical analysis. Fewer insertions were carried by abundant cord blood beta clonotypes, a similar but weaker trend appeared in young adult naive repertoires, and no such trend appeared in memory repertoires. Recombination models systematically underestimated out-of-frame TCR alpha sharing in monozygotic twins but agreed with sharing between unrelated individuals. Compared with coincidental sharing between unrelated individuals, an excess of low generation-probability sequences was observed among out-of-frame TCR alpha sequences shared between twins.

Note on this clonotype: This clone's antigen is unknown. No much larger clone is present one base from it, and per-base qualities are unavailable.

The method was 5' RACE. Sequencer: Illumina HiSeq 2000. Template switching added a universal primer binding site, and the final cDNA carried a unique molecular identifier that allowed TCR cDNA molecules to be counted accurately. Specific primers in the conserved constant-segment region were used to synthesize first-strand cDNA for the TCR alpha and beta chains. To control for contamination, every cDNA library carried two barcodes: a SMART-Mk sample barcode plus Illumina barcodes. TruSeq adapter sequences along with Illumina sample barcodes were introduced in two successive PCR steps. TCR alpha and beta cDNA libraries were sequenced on the Illumina HiSeq platform with custom primers. The authors processed their data as follows. Raw reads were processed with MiGEC to extract unique molecular identifiers, and MiXCR was used to determine CDR3 positions. Recombination models were inferred per individual with the repgenHMM and IGoR tools using an EM algorithm. Shared clonotypes were analyzed with the tcR package in R, and sharing was normalized by the product of cloneset sizes. Out-of-frame nonproductive sequences were analyzed to study raw recombination free of thymic and clonal selection effects. TCRdb redid the processing of the public reads, applying fastp at Q25 and MiXCR, and retained in-frame beta chains. Every distinct CDR3 protein forms one entry, paired with its most common genes and DNA. TCRdb's processing, not the study's, gives the V and J calls here. The sample yields 400,000 to 500,000 distinct CDR3 sequences; roughly an eighth were counted once. Together, the top ten hold more than 0.8% of the sample.

All donors were healthy Caucasians. The twin cohort comprised three pairs of female monozygotic twins, all aged roughly 18 to 29 years. CD4+ and CD8+ T cell populations were isolated with positive isolation kits from Invitrogen. The same data also contributed to another study, on yellow fever vaccine responses in identical twins. The second paper further reports: According to the authors, in identical twins the way T cells responded to vaccination appeared partly convergent and partly personalized. In the study, vaccine-responding T cell clones were precisely tracked in identical twins.

This chain is built from TRBV5-6 and TRBJ2-7, and TRBD1 matches 7 of the central bases. The specimen was CD4+ T cells sorted from blood. This TCR came from a young woman in good health. The DNA reads TGTGCCAGCAGCCCGCTGCTTCCCCGGGACAGCTACGAGCAGTACTTC. This gives the protein CASSPLLPRDSYEQYF.